These 5 T cell receptor beta chains were all obtained from the same sample, sequenced in a study of T cells expressing NK-cell markers. TCRdb reprocessed the 5' RACE reads and keeps a single row for each CDR3 protein, giving no DNA. The sample has about 160,000 distinct CDR3 sequences, and its top ten clones hold 20%. The sample comprised blood T cells: a sorted CD56 or NKG2C T cell subset, CD4+ or CD8+ T cells, or bulk PBMC T cells (not recorded which). These receptors were collected from a man aged 18-69 years in good health.

The chain is built from TRBV20-1 and TRBJ2-2; TCRdb outputs TRBD1, but without DNA this stays unchecked. CDR3 length: 16 amino acids. The germline V gene has CDR1 DFQATT and CDR2 SNEGSKA (reference sequence). CDR3 sequence reads: CSARDKDSPNTGELFF.

The chain recombines TRBV4-2 with TRBJ2-2; the TCRdb D gene call, TRBD2, has no DNA to confirm it. The CDR3 spans 17 residues. Germline V gene lookup returns CDR1 LGHNA and CDR2 YNFKEQ. CDR3 in amino acids: CASSQHVGPSNTGELFF.

The chain couples TRBV13 to TRBJ1-6; TCRdb's D gene call, TRBD1, goes unchecked for lack of DNA. The germline V gene encodes CDR1 PRHDT and CDR2 FYEKMQ (reference sequence). The CDR3 sequence is 16 residues long. This CDR3 reads CASSLGGTVNNSPLHF.

The chain employs TRBV3-1 and TRBJ2-5; TCRdb's assignment of TRBD1 cannot be checked, as there is no DNA. This CDR3 is 14 amino acids long. Germline V gene lookup returns CDR1 LGHDT and CDR2 YNNKEL (reference sequence). The chain's CDR3 is CASNSGTGQETQYF.

The J gene is TRBJ2-7, the V gene TRBV20-1; the TCRdb call, TRBD1, lacks DNA for checking. The CDR3 runs 14 residues. The germline CDR1 and CDR2 sequences are DFQATT and SNEGSKA (reference sequence). The CDR3 reads CSARGDWDAYEQYF.